This T cell receptor (beta chain) came from a study of vaccination effects on CD4 cells after COVID-19. Assay used: immunoSEQ multiplex PCR; TCRdb lists only in-frame clones, some missing. The repertoire holds tens of thousands of clones, with 55% to 75% as singletons. Germline V CDR1 and CDR2: SEHNR, FQNEAQ (reference sequence). The CDR3 contains 13 residues. V was shortened by 6 bases and J by 8 bases, with 16 bases between the two germline ends. With regard to this clone: No antigen is known for it.

Before sequencing took place, the ViraFEST assay used viral peptide pools to expand antigen-specific CD4+ T cells. Upon completion of more than eight days in culture, CD4+ T cells were isolated. All participants had two doses of either the BNT162b2 or mRNA-1273 vaccine. Half the medium was replaced with IL-2 medium on days 3 and 7. V and J are TRBV7-9 and TRBJ1-1; unclear D gene. This TCR came from a human donor who received a COVID-19 vaccine. Here the sequenced sample was CD4+ T cells from PBMCs cultured with HCoV-NL63 spike peptides, taken after COVID-19 vaccination. CDR3 nucleotide sequence: TGTGCCAGCAGTAACCCGGGCGCCAGGGAAGCTTTCTTT. The encoded protein is CASSNPGAREAFF.